The 13 T cell receptor beta chains given below trace back to one sample, sequenced in a study of blood T cell repertoires in COVID-19. Profiling relied on immunoSEQ multiplex PCR, and the TCRdb table lists in-frame clones only, not all of them. The table has about 160,000 clones, around 93% seen once. Material for sequencing was peripheral blood. The receptors were sampled from a man between 25 and 39 years old with COVID-19, enrolled during active disease.

J is TRBJ2-1 and V is TRBV7-2; D not certain. Looked up from germline, CDR1 is SGHTA and CDR2 is FQGNSA. Deletions cut 3 bases from V and 4 bases from J, with 10 bases between. The CDR3 covers 14 residues. The DNA for the CDR3 is TGTGCCAGCAGCTTGAGTGAGATATACAATGAGCAGTTCTTC. Translated, it gives CASSLSEIYNEQFF.

The chain carries TRBV7-2 and TRBJ1-1; TRBD1 agrees at 7 bases. V lost 1 base, J lost 0 bases, and 8 bases stayed unmatched. Germline CDR1 reads SGHTA; CDR2 reads FQGNSA. This CDR3 has 17 amino acids. Written as DNA, the CDR3 is TGTGCCAGCAGCTTAGATACAAGGGGGCGGATGAACACTGAAGCTTTCTTT. The encoded protein is CASSLDTRGRMNTEAFF.

The chain employs TRBV6-5 and TRBJ2-2; D unresolved. The germline V gene has CDR1 MNHEY and CDR2 SVGAGI. This CDR3 contains 12 residues. Trimming removed 7 bases from V and 0 bases from J, with 3 bases in between. The CDR3 DNA sequence: TGTGCCAGCACCTCGAACACCGGGGAGCTGTTTTTT. Its protein product is CASTSNTGELFF.

This chain links TRBV3-1 (or the pseudogene TRBV3-2) with TRBJ1-1, with D maybe TRBD1 (6 bases). V lost 6 bases, J lost 1 base, and 12 bases lay in between. CDR3 size: 14 residues. Germline V gene sequence: CDR1 LGHDT, CDR2 YNNKEL (reference sequence). The chain's CDR3 is CASSRGTSNTEAFF. For the CDR3, the DNA is TGTGCCAGCAGTCGAGGGACATCGAACACTGAAGCTTTCTTT.

The J gene is TRBJ1-1, the V gene TRBV7-2; TRBD1 matches at 7 bases. The CDR3 contains 15 residues. V lost 3 bases and J lost 0; bases outside the gene matches: 4. CDR1 SGHTA and CDR2 FQGNSA come from the germline V gene. DNA for the CDR3: TGTGCCAGCAGCTTTACAGGGGTCATGAACACTGAAGCTTTCTTT. Translation gives CASSFTGVMNTEAFF.

This chain's CDR3 is CATSRETPGTSGYNEQFF. CDR3 bases: TGTGCCACCAGCAGAGAGACCCCCGGGACTAGCGGATACAATGAGCAGTTCTTC. V and J are TRBV15 and TRBJ2-1; 11 nucleotides match TRBD2. Germline trimming cut 0 bases from V and 4 bases from J; bases unmatched to any gene: 8. CDR1 is LNHNV and CDR2 is YYDKDF in the germline V gene (reference sequence). This CDR3 region has 18 residues.

This rearrangement joins TRBV5-8 to TRBJ2-1, with no clear D. Trimming took 6 bases from V and 6 from J, leaving 25 bases between them. Germline lookup yields CDR1 SGHTS and CDR2 YDEGEE. This CDR3 has 17 residues. CDR3 protein: CASNGRSYGAWPNEQFF. The CDR3 DNA is TGTGCCAGCAACGGTCGTTCATACGGAGCATGGCCCAATGAGCAGTTCTTC.

This chain joins TRBV28 and TRBJ2-2, with 8 bases matching TRBD2. CDR1 is MDHEN, CDR2 SYDVKM, per germline. V was clipped by 2 bases and J by 5 bases; unmatched bases: 1. The length of the CDR3 is 14 residues. The CDR3 sequence is CASSLSGSTGELFF. In DNA form, the CDR3 reads TGTGCCAGCAGTTTAAGCGGGAGTACCGGGGAGCTGTTTTTT.

The rearrangement links TRBV19 to TRBJ1-1; D is possibly TRBD1 (5 bases). CDR3 length: 14 amino acids. Germline V lookup: CDR1 LNHDA, CDR2 SQIVND (reference sequence). V lost 8 bases, J lost 2 bases, and 15 bases lay in between. CDR3 bases: TGTGCCAGTTCTTTCGGAGGGGCTAACACTGAAGCTTTCTTT. It codes for CASSFGGANTEAFF.

For this clone: The same CDR3 arises from other DNA sequences in this sample as well. This chain joins TRBV19 and TRBJ1-1, with 8 bases that match TRBD1. Germline values: CDR1 LNHDA, CDR2 SQIVND (reference sequence). The CDR3 totals 14 residues. V trimming: 3 bases; J trimming: 1 base; junction bases outside the gene matches: 1. The CDR3 DNA is TGTGCCAGTAGTATCGGACAGGGGAACACTGAAGCTTTCTTT. Residues: CASSIGQGNTEAFF.

This chain links TRBV29-1 with TRBJ2-1; TRBD2 matches 9 bases. J was trimmed by 1 base and V by 6 bases; bases with no gene match: 19. Germline values: CDR1 SQVTM, CDR2 ANQGSEA. The CDR3 runs 19 residues. CDR3 DNA: TGCAGCGTAATATTACATCCGTCCTTGCGGGAGGGGTCCTACAATGAGCAGTTCTTC. Translating gives CSVILHPSLREGSYNEQFF.

CDR3: CASSPGQGYEKLFF. The CDR3 nucleotides read TGTGCCAGCTCACCAGGGCAGGGGTATGAAAAACTGTTTTTT. The chain has TRBV18 and TRBJ1-4, with D perhaps TRBD1 (6 bases). CDR1 and CDR2 from the germline V gene are KGHSH and LQKENI. Trimming took 2 bases from V and 6 from J, leaving 10 bases between them. CDR3 size: 14 residues.

This chain links TRBV5-1 with TRBJ2-7, with 9 nucleotides matching TRBD1. This CDR3 has 16 amino acids. CDR1 and CDR2 (germline): SGHRS, YFSETQ. The V and J ends lost 6 bases and 5 bases, in that order; junction bases with no gene match: 15. CDR3 in DNA: TGCGCCAGCAAGGTCGGGCCGGGACAGGGTGTACACGAGCAGTACTTC. It codes for CASKVGPGQGVHEQYF.